The 22 T cell receptor beta chains given below trace back to one sample, sequenced in a study of radiotherapy plus CTLA-4 blockade in lung cancer (dated by TCRdb to 2016 to 2018). Receptors were amplified or captured by the immunoSEQ multiplex PCR assay. The source is immuneACCESS, and TCRdb retained only in-frame sequences with V and J called. Part of the clones is not carried over; for the studies checked, unresolved V genes explain less than half of this, and the remainder is unexplained. The sample table records roughly 70,000 clones; about nine tenths of these occur just once. Less than 45% of the sample is in the top ten clones. This specimen consisted of peripheral blood, obtained from a patient treated with radiotherapy plus ipilimumab. Source of these receptors: a human donor with non-small cell lung cancer that progressed on radiotherapy plus ipilimumab.

This chain links TRBV28 with TRBJ2-7; D gene ambiguous. Trimming took off 4 bases at V and 2 bases at J, with 12 bases between the two ends. The CDR3 totals 14 residues. Germline assignment: CDR1 MDHEN and CDR2 SYDVKM. Written as DNA, the CDR3 is TGTGCCAGCAGTTCAAGACTTTATACCTACGAGCAGTACGTC. Translating it yields CASSSRLYTYEQYV.

The rearrangement uses TRBV5-1 and TRBJ2-6, with no clear D. Per the germline V gene, CDR1 is SGHRS and CDR2 is YFSETQ. Deletions cut 2 bases from V and 0 bases from J, with 9 bases between. This CDR3 has 16 residues. The CDR3 DNA reads TGCGCCAGCAGCTTTAATTCTTTCTCTGGGGCCAACGTCCTGACTTTC. Translating it yields CASSFNSFSGANVLTF.

The chain links TRBV11-2 to TRBJ2-3, with a weak D call TRBD2 (5 bases). Germline values: CDR1 SGHAT, CDR2 FQNNGV. The CDR3 sequence is 12 residues long. V gave up 5 bases and J gave up 5 bases, with 8 bases separating them. The CDR3 region has the DNA TGTGCCAGCAGCGAACTAGGAGATACGCAGTATTTT. Its protein is CASSELGDTQYF.

The chain carries TRBV30 and TRBJ1-1; the D is unclear. From germline, CDR1 is GTSNPN and CDR2 SVGIG (reference sequence). V gave up 1 base and J gave up 0 bases, with 6 bases separating them. The CDR3 covers 13 residues. The CDR3 is CAWSEQMNTEAFF. In nucleotides, the CDR3 is TGTGCCTGGAGTGAACAGATGAACACTGAAGCTTTCTTT.

For the CDR3, the DNA is TGTGCCAGCCAGACCCGGGGGGGGAGCTCCTACAATGAGCAGTTCTTC. It yields the protein CASQTRGGSSYNEQFF. This chain uses TRBV27 with TRBJ2-1; the match to TRBD2 covers 8 bases. The CDR3 is 16 amino acids. Germline-derived CDR1 and CDR2 are MNHEY and SMNVEV (reference sequence). The trim removed 8 bases at V and 0 bases at J, leaving 9 bases unmatched.

The chain joins TRBV27 to TRBJ2-7; a weak D match, TRBD1 (6 bases). Germline V gene lookup returns CDR1 MNHEY and CDR2 SMNVEV (reference sequence). The CDR3 is 12 residues long. Trimming shortened V by 5 bases and J by 6 bases, and 11 bases separated the two germline ends. The CDR3 here is CASSRGTGEQYF. In nucleotides, the CDR3 is TGTGCCAGCAGTAGGGGGACCGGCGAGCAGTACTTC.

This chain uses TRBV10-3 with TRBJ2-3; possibly TRBD2 for D (6 bases). The germline CDR1 and CDR2 sequences are ENHRY and SYGVKD. The V gene lost 0 bases and the J gene lost 1 base, with 11 bases spanning the gap. The CDR3 runs 16 residues. As DNA, the CDR3 is TGTGCCATCAGTGAGTCGTCCGGGAGCGGCACAGATACGCAGTATTTT. Protein sequence: CAISESSGSGTDTQYF.

The chain recombines TRBV19 with TRBJ2-1; D gene uncertain. The CDR3 has 14 residues. V lost 3 bases and J 4 bases, leaving 10 bases between the germline ends. CDR1 and CDR2 (germline): LNHDA, SQIVND (reference sequence). The CDR3 loop reads CASSIAAIYNEQFF. CDR3 in DNA: TGTGCCAGTAGTATCGCGGCGATATACAATGAGCAGTTCTTC.

J is TRBJ2-3 and V is TRBV7-3; 14 bases align to TRBD2. Germline CDR1 SGHTA, CDR2 FQGTGA. The CDR3 is made up of 15 amino acids. J gave up 5 bases and V 5 bases, and 3 bases lay outside the gene matches. CDR3 coding DNA: TGTGCCAGCAGCCTTGGACTAGCGGGAGGAGATACGCAGTATTTT. This translates into CASSLGLAGGDTQYF. The full variable domain, completed using reference TRBV7-3 and TRBJ2-3, is GAGVSQTPSNKVTEKGKYVELRCDPISGHTALYWYRQSLGQGPEFLIYFQGTGAADDSGLPNDRFFAVRPEGSVSTLKIQRTERGDSAVYLCASSLGLAGGDTQYFGPGTRLTVL.

The chain combines TRBV4-1 with TRBJ2-7; D is uncertain. The CDR3 is 15 residues long. V was pared by 1 base and J by 1 base, with 11 bases between. Germline CDR1 and CDR2: MGHRA and YSYEKL. This CDR3 is CASSQVLARSYEQYF. DNA of the CDR3: TGCGCCAGCAGCCAAGTCTTAGCTCGATCCTACGAGCAGTACTTC.

The chain recombines TRBV29-1 with TRBJ2-1; D not resolved. Trimming removed 7 bases at V and 1 base at J, with 11 bases between. Germline V lookup: CDR1 SQVTM, CDR2 ANQGSEA. The CDR3 length is 13 residues. The CDR3: CSARARSYNEQFF. DNA for the CDR3: TGCAGCGCTCGAGCGAGATCCTACAATGAGCAGTTCTTC.

V usage is TRBV27 and J usage is TRBJ1-1; no reliable D call. CDR3 size: 15 residues. V was shortened by 0 bases and J by 5 bases, with 13 bases between the two germline ends. CDR1 is MNHEY, CDR2 SMNVEV, per germline (reference sequence). CDR3 sequence: CASSLSGRWRTEAFF. CDR3 nucleotides: TGTGCCAGCAGTTTATCGGGCAGGTGGAGGACTGAAGCTTTCTTT.

The genes are TRBV5-1 and TRBJ2-3, with D tentatively TRBD2 (6 bases). The CDR3 loop spans 15 amino acids. Germline V gene lookup returns CDR1 SGHRS and CDR2 YFSETQ. The V end lost 5 bases, the J end lost 3 bases, and 16 bases lay between the germline ends. The CDR3 is CASSSAGYGTDTQYF. Here the CDR3 DNA reads TGCGCCAGCAGTTCCGCGGGGTACGGAACAGATACGCAGTATTTT.

The V call is TRBV28, the J call TRBJ2-3; D may be TRBD1 (5 bases). The germline V gene encodes CDR1 MDHEN and CDR2 SYDVKM. This CDR3 is 15 amino acids long. V was shortened by 3 bases and J by 3 bases, with 13 bases between the two germline ends. The CDR3, as DNA: TGTGCCAGCAGTTTCCTACAGGTCGGGACAGATACGCAGTATTTT. Protein sequence: CASSFLQVGTDTQYF.

This clone was found once. This chain uses TRBV29-1 with TRBJ2-3; no clear D. CDR3 length: 11 residues. The germline CDR1 and CDR2 sequences are SQVTM and ANQGSEA. V lost 6 bases and J 2 bases, leaving 6 bases between the germline ends. CDR3 in amino acids: CSVYFTDTQYF. In nucleotides, the CDR3 is TGCAGCGTATATTTCACAGATACGCAGTATTTT.

The chain uses TRBV7-2 and TRBJ2-7; a possible D gene is TRBD1 (6 bases). The CDR3 sequence is 12 residues long. The germline V gene encodes CDR1 SGHTA and CDR2 FQGNSA. V lost 11 bases and J lost 2, with 13 bases in between. CDR3 bases: TGTGCCGATAACAGGGCCGCCTACGAGCAGTACGTC. Its translation: CADNRAAYEQYV.

The rearrangement joins TRBV4-1 to TRBJ1-2, with unresolved D. Trimming shortened V by 3 bases and J by 3 bases, and 14 bases separated the two germline ends. The CDR3 spans 15 residues. Germline V gene lookup returns CDR1 MGHRA and CDR2 YSYEKL. CDR3: CASSHPGARDYGYTF. As DNA, the CDR3 is TGCGCCAGCAGCCACCCAGGTGCACGGGACTATGGCTACACCTTC.

The chain carries TRBV19 and TRBJ2-7; 9 nucleotides agree with TRBD2. The trim removed 5 bases at V and 0 bases at J, leaving 5 bases unmatched. Germline loops: CDR1 LNHDA, CDR2 SQIVND (reference sequence). The CDR3 spans 15 residues. The CDR3 protein is CASSFSGGLSYEQYF. CDR3 DNA: TGTGCCAGTAGTTTTAGCGGGGGACTCTCCTACGAGCAGTACTTC. Using reference TRBV19 and TRBJ2-7 for the parts outside the CDR3, the full variable domain is DGGITQSPKYLFRKEGQNVTLSCEQNLNHDAMYWYRQDPGQGLRLIYYSQIVNDFQKGDIAEGYSVSREKKESFPLTVTSAQKNPTAFYLCASSFSGGLSYEQYFGPGTRLTVT.

This clone was detected only a few times. The chain joins TRBV19 to TRBJ2-1; TRBD1 matches at 10 bases. This CDR3 has 15 residues. V lost 7 bases and J lost 2; bases outside the gene matches: 5. Per germline, CDR1 LNHDA and CDR2 SQIVND (reference sequence). CDR3 sequence: CASTIGQGAYNEQFF. The CDR3, as DNA: TGTGCCAGTACCATCGGACAGGGGGCCTACAATGAGCAGTTCTTC. The full variable domain, its missing parts supplied by reference TRBV19 and TRBJ2-1, is DGGITQSPKYLFRKEGQNVTLSCEQNLNHDAMYWYRQDPGQGLRLIYYSQIVNDFQKGDIAEGYSVSREKKESFPLTVTSAQKNPTAFYLCASTIGQGAYNEQFFGPGTRLTVL.

The gene calls are TRBV28 and TRBJ2-1, with a possible D match to TRBD2 (6 bases). Trimming removed 3 bases at V and 0 bases at J, with 15 bases between. Germline V lookup: CDR1 MDHEN, CDR2 SYDVKM. The CDR3 has 17 amino acids. This chain's CDR3 is CASSFPLGRDSYNEQFF. The CDR3 DNA reads TGTGCCAGCAGTTTCCCACTCGGGCGGGACTCCTACAATGAGCAGTTCTTC.

V is TRBV30 and J is TRBJ1-1; 7 bases map to TRBD1. The germline V gene encodes CDR1 GTSNPN and CDR2 SVGIG (reference sequence). Unmatched junction bases numbered 8, after V lost 5 bases and J lost 5 bases. CDR3 length equals 13 residues. CDR3 DNA: TGTGCCTGGGGACCCAGGGGGAGGACTGAAGCTTTCTTT. Its protein is CAWGPRGRTEAFF.

This clone was observed a few times. The rearrangement uses TRBV6-1 and TRBJ1-1; D remains ambiguous. Trimming removed 2 bases at V and 1 base at J, with 5 bases between. The germline CDR1 and CDR2 sequences are MNHNS and SASEGT. The CDR3 runs to 13 residues. In nucleotides, the CDR3 is TGTGCCAGCAGTGAAAGGTGGAACACTGAAGCTTTCTTT. Its protein is CASSERWNTEAFF.